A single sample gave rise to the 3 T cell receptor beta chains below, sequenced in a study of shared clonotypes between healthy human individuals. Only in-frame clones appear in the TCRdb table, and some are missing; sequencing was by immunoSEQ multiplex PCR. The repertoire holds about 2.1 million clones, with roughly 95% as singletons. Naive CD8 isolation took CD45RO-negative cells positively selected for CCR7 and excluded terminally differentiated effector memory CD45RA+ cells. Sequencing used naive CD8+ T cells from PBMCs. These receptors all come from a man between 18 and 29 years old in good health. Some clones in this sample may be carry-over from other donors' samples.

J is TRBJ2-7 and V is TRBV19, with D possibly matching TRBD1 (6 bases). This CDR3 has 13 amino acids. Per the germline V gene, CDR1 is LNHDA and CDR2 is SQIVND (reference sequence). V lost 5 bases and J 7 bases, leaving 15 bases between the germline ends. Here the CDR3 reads CASSLPPGDEQYF. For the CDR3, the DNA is TGTGCCAGTAGTCTCCCCCCAGGGGATGAGCAGTACTTC. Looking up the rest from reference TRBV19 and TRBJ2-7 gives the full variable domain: DGGITQSPKYLFRKEGQNVTLSCEQNLNHDAMYWYRQDPGQGLRLIYYSQIVNDFQKGDIAEGYSVSREKKESFPLTVTSAQKNPTAFYLCASSLPPGDEQYFGPGTRLTVT.

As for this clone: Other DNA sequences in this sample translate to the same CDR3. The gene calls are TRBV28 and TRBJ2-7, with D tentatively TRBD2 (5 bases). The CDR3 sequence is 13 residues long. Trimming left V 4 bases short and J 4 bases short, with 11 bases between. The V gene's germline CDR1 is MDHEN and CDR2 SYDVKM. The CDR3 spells CASSSGGSYEQYF. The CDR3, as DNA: TGTGCCAGCAGTTCTGGCGGGTCGTACGAGCAGTACTTC.

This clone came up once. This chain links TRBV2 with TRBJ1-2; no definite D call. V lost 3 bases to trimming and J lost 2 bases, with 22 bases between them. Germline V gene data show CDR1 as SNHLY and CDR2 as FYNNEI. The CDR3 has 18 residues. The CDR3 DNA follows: TGTGCCAGCAGTGACGGAGGACCACCCGGCAGCCCAAACTATGGCTACACCTTC. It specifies CASSDGGPPGSPNYGYTF.